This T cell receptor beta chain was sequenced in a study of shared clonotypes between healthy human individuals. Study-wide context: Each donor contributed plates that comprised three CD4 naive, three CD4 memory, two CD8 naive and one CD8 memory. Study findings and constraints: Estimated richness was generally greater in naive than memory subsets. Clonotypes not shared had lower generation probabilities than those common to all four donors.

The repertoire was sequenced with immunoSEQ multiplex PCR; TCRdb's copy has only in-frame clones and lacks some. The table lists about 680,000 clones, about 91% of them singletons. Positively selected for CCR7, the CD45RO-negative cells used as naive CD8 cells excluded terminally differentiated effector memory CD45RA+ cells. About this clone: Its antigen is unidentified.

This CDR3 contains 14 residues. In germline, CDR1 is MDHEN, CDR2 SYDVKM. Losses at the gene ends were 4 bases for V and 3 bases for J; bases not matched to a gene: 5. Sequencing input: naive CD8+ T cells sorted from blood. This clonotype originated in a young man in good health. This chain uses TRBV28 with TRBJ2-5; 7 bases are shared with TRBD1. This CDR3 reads CASSWDSPKETQYF. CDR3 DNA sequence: TGTGCCAGCAGTTGGGACAGCCCCAAAGAGACCCAGTACTTC.